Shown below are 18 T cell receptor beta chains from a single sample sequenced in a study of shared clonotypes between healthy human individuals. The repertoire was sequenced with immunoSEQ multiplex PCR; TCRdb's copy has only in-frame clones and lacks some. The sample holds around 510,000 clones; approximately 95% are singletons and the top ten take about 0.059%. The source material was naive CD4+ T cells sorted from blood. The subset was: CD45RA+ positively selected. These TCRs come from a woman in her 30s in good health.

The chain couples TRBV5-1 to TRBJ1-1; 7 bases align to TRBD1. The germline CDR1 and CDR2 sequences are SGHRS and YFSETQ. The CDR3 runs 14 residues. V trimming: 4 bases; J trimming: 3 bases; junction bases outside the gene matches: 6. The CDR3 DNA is TGCGCCAGCAGCGGAACCGGGACAGACACTGAAGCTTTCTTT. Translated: CASSGTGTDTEAFF.

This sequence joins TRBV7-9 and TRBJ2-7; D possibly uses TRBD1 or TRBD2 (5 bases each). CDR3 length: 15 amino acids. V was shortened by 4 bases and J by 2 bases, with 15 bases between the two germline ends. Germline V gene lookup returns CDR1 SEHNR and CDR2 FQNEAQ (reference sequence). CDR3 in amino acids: CASSSLGLATYEQYF. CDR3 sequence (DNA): TGTGCCAGCAGCTCCCTGGGGCTAGCTACCTACGAGCAGTACTTC.

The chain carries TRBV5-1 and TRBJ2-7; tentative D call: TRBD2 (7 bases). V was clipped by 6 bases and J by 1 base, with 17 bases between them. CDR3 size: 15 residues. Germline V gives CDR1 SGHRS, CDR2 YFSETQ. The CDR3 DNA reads TGCGCCAGCACCATCGGGGGGACAAGTTCCTACGAGCAGTACTTC. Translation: CASTIGGTSSYEQYF.

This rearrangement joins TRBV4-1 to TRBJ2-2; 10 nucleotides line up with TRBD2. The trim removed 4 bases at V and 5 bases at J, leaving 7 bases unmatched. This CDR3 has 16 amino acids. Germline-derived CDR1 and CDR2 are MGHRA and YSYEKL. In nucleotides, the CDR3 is TGCGCCAGCAGCCCCCTGGGTAGCGGGAGGACCGGGGAGCTGTTTTTT. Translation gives CASSPLGSGRTGELFF.

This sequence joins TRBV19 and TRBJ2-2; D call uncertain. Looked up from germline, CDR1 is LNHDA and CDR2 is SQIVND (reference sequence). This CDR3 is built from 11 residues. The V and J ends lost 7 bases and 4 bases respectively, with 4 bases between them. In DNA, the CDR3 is TGTGCCAGTACCGGCACCGGGGAGCTGTTTTTT. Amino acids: CASTGTGELFF.

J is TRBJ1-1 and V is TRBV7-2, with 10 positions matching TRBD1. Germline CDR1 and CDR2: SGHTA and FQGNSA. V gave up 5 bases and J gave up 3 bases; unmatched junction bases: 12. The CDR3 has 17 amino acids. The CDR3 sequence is CASSNIRDRGTDTEAFF. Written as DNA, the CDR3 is TGTGCCAGCAGCAACATCCGGGACAGGGGTACAGACACTGAAGCTTTCTTT.

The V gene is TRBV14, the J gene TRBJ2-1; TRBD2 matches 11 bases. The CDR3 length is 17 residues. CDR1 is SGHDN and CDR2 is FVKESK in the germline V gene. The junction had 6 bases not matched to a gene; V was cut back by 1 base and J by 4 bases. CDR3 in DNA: TGTGCCAGCAGCCAAGTCAGACTAGCGGGAAGGTACAATGAGCAGTTCTTC. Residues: CASSQVRLAGRYNEQFF.

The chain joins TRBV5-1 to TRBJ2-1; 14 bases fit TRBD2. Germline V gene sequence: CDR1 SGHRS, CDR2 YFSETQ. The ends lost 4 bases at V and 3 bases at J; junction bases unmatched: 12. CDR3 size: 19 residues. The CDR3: CASSHGTSGSPIFYNEQFF. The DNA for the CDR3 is TGCGCCAGCAGCCATGGGACTAGCGGGAGCCCGATATTCTACAATGAGCAGTTCTTC. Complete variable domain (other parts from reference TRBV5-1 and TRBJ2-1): KAGVTQTPRYLIKTRGQQVTLSCSPISGHRSVSWYQQTPGQGLQFLFEYFSETQRNKGNFPGRFSGRQFSNSRSEMNVSTLELGDSALYLCASSHGTSGSPIFYNEQFFGPGTRLTVL.

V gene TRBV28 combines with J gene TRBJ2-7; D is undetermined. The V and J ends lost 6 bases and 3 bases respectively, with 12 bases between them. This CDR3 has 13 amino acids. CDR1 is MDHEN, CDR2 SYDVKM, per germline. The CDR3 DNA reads TGTGCCAGCAGGGGCGGCCTTAACTACGAGCAGTACTTC. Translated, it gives CASRGGLNYEQYF.

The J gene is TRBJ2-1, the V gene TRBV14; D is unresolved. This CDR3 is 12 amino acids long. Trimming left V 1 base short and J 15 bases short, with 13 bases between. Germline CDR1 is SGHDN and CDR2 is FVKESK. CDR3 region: CASSQGPHVGFF. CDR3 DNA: TGTGCCAGCAGCCAAGGACCGCACGTAGGGTTCTTC.

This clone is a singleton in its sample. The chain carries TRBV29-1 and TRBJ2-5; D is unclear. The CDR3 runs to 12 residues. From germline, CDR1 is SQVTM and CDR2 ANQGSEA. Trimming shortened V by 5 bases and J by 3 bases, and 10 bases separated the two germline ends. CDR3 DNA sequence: TGCAGCGTTATCCCGGATAAAGAGACCCAGTACTTC. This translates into CSVIPDKETQYF.

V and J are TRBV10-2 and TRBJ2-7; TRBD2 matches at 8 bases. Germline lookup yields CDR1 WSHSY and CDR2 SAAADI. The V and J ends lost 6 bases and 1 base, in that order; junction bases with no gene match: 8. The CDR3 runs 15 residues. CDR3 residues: CASSPGVAGSYEQYF. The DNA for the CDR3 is TGCGCCAGCAGCCCGGGGGTAGCGGGGTCCTACGAGCAGTACTTC.

The CDR3 reads CASGFYSNQPQHF. CDR3 DNA sequence: TGTGCCAGCGGATTTTATAGCAATCAGCCCCAGCATTTT. This sequence joins TRBV6-1 and TRBJ1-5, with D hard to call. Germline lookup yields CDR1 MNHNS and CDR2 SASEGT. V was pared by 8 bases and J by 0 bases, with 8 bases between. CDR3 length: 13 amino acids.

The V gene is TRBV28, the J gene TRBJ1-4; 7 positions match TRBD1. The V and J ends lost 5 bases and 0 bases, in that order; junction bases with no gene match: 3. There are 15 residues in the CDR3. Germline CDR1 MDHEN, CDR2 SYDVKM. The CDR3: CASSTGTATNEKLFF. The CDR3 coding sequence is TGTGCCAGCAGTACGGGGACAGCAACTAATGAAAAACTGTTTTTT. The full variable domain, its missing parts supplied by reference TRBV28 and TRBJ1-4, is DVKVTQSSRYLVKRTGEKVFLECVQDMDHENMFWYRQDPGLGLRLIYFSYDVKMKEKGDIPEGYSVSREKKERFSLILESASTNQTSMYLCASSTGTATNEKLFFGSGTQLSVL.

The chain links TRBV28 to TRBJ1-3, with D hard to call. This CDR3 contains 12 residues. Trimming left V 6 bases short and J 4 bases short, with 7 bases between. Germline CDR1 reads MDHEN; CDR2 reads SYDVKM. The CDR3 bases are TGTGCCAGCAGGAGAACAGGAAACACCATATATTTT. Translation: CASRRTGNTIYF.

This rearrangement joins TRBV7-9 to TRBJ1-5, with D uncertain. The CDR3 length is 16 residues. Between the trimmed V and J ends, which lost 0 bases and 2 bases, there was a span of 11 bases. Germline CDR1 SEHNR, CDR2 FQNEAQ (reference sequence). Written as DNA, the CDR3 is TGTGCCAGCAGCTTAGCTGCTACGTCGGGCAATCAGCCCCAGCATTTT. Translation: CASSLAATSGNQPQHF.

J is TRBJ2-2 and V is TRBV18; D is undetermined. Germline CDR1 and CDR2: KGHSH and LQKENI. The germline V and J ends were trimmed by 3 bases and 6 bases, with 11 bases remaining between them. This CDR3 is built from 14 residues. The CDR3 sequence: CASSPGMVSGELFF. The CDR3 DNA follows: TGTGCCAGCTCACCGGGAATGGTTTCCGGGGAGCTGTTTTTT.

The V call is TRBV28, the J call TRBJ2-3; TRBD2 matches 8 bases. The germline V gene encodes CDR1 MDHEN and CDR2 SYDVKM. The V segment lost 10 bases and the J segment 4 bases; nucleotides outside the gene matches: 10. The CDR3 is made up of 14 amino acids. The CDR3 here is CAIGGGRTPDTQYF. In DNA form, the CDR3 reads TGTGCCATCGGGGGCGGGAGGACCCCAGATACGCAGTATTTT. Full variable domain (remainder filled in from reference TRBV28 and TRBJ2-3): DVKVTQSSRYLVKRTGEKVFLECVQDMDHENMFWYRQDPGLGLRLIYFSYDVKMKEKGDIPEGYSVSREKKERFSLILESASTNQTSMYLCAIGGGRTPDTQYFGPGTRLTVL.